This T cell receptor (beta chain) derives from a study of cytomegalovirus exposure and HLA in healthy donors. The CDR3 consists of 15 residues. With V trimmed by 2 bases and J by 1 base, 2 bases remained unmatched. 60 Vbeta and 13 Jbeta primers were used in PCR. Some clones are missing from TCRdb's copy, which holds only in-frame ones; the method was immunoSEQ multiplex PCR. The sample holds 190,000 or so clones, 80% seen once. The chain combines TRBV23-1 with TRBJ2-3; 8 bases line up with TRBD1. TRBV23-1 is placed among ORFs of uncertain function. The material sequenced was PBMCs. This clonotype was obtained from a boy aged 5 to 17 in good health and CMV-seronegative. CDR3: CASSQTGGRTDTQYF. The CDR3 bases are TGCGCCAGCAGTCAAACAGGGGGTCGCACAGATACGCAGTATTTT.